Listed below are T cell receptor beta chains from one sample, sequenced in a study of identical twins. From the 5' RACE reads, TCRdb called clonotypes with MiXCR, one entry per CDR3 protein. This table holds 400,000 to 550,000 distinct CDR3 sequences, 13% to 15% found once. The sample was also linked to a second study, of yellow fever vaccine responses in identical twins.

Sequencing was done on a sample of CD4+ T cells sorted from blood. The receptors originated from a woman aged 18-30 years in good health. The CDR3 runs from the conserved cysteine through the conserved F or W. A D gene is named only where the DNA matches it firmly. Some rows have no size entry. The others give once, few or many, or a class for an expanded clone.

cdr3_aa cdr3_nt d_call v_call clone_size j_call
CASSPLGVPSNQPQHF TGTGCCAGCAGTCCTCTCGGGGTCCCGAGCAATCAGCCCCAGCATTTT - TRBV2 many TRBJ1-5
CASSVDGGRSLETQYF TGTGCCAGCAGCGTAGATGGCGGGAGGTCGCTAGAGACCCAGTACTTC TRBD2 TRBV9 - TRBJ2-5
CASSYGGRAKNIQYF TGTGCCAGCAGCTACGGGGGTCGGGCCAAAAACATTCAGTACTTC - TRBV7-2 - TRBJ2-4
CATGKGDRGFNEQFF TGTGCCACAGGGAAAGGGGACAGGGGTTTCAATGAGCAGTTCTTC TRBD1 TRBV24-1 few TRBJ2-1
CASSAGGDTQYF TGTGCCAGTAGTGCCGGGGGTGATACGCAGTATTTT - TRBV19 - TRBJ2-3
CASSYGDSEAFF TGTGCCAGCAGTTACGGTGACAGTGAAGCTTTCTTT - TRBV6-5 - TRBJ1-1
CASRQGADYEQYF TGTGCCAGCAGACAGGGGGCTGACTACGAGCAGTACTTC TRBD1 TRBV28 few TRBJ2-7
CATSNHRGKGVGEQYF TGTGCCACCAGCAACCACAGGGGAAAGGGGGTTGGTGAGCAGTACTTC TRBD1 TRBV15 - TRBJ2-7
CASSHGQNTGELFF TGCGCCAGCAGCCACGGACAGAACACCGGGGAGCTGTTTTTT - TRBV4-1 - TRBJ2-2
CASSLGTGVASTDTQYF TGTGCCAGCAGCCTAGGTACAGGGGTAGCTAGCACAGATACGCAGTATTTT TRBD1 TRBV7-6 few TRBJ2-3
CASSEERGGSYEQYF TGTGCCAGCAGCGAGGAGCGGGGGGGCTCCTACGAGCAGTACTTC TRBD2 TRBV7-2 few TRBJ2-7
CASSYVGGYEQYF TGTGCCAGCAGTTACGTCGGGGGTTACGAGCAGTACTTC - TRBV6-2/TRBV6-3 many TRBJ2-7
CSVDGEPRGNTDTQYF TGCAGCGTTGATGGAGAGCCCAGGGGAAACACAGATACGCAGTATTTT - TRBV29-1 few TRBJ2-3
CASSWTGEETQYF TGTGCCAGCAGCTGGACAGGGGAAGAGACCCAGTACTTC TRBD1 TRBV5-6 many TRBJ2-5
CASSQTEVSGNTIYF TGTGCCAGCAGCCAAACGGAAGTCTCTGGAAACACCATATATTTT - TRBV4-2 - TRBJ1-3